One sample yielded the 3 T cell receptor beta chains listed below, sequenced in a study of blood T cells in healthy people across ages. Primers used in a second PCR of roughly 6 to 11 cycles were a sample-barcoded 5' primer and a J-beta primer mix. One entry per CDR3 protein, called by TCRdb with MiXCR from the 5' RACE reads. The sample lists about 1.1 million distinct CDR3 sequences, less than 45% seen once, with under 15% in the top ten. The sequenced material came from blood. These receptors came from a man aged 18 to 29 in good health.

Turning to this clonotype: A read error may be the cause here, since a much bigger clone is one base away. The rearrangement uses TRBV29-1 and TRBJ2-5; D is possibly TRBD1 or TRBD2 (5 bases each). Germline-derived CDR1 and CDR2 are SQVTM and ANQGSEA. The CDR3 totals 12 residues. The CDR3 nucleotides are TGCAGCGTTGAGTTGGGGGAAGAGACCCTGTACTTC. Translating it yields CSVELGEETLYF.

Points on this clonotype: Germline and junction disagree at one end, which may indicate a read error. This chain connects TRBV7-9 to TRBJ2-1; the D is unclear. Germline CDR1 is SEHNR and CDR2 is FQNEAQ (reference sequence). This CDR3 is 14 amino acids long. CDR3 nucleotide sequence: TGTGCCGGCAGCCCACGACAAATCGGAAATGAGCAGTTCTTC. Amino acids: CAGSPRQIGNEQFF.

This clonotype was seen only a few times. The chain has TRBV4-3 and TRBJ2-1; D is uncertain. Deletions cut 0 bases from V and 7 bases from J, with 19 bases between. There are 17 residues in the CDR3. Germline V gives CDR1 LGHNA, CDR2 YSLEER. As DNA, the CDR3 is TGCGCCAGCAGCCAAGATCTAAGTGTAGCCCTCCGGAATGAGCAGTTCTTC. Residues: CASSQDLSVALRNEQFF.